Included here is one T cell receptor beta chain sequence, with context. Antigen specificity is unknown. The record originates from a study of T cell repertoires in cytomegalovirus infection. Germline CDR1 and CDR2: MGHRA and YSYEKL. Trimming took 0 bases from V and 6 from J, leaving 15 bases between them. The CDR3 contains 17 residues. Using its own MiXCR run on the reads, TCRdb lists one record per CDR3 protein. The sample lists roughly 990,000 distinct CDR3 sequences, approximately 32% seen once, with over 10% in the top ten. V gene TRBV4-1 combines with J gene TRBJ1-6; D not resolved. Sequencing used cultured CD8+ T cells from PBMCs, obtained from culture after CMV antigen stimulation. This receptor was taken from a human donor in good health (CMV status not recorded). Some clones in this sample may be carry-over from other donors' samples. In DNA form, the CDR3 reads TGCGCCAGCAGCCAAGATAAGGAGGCCCTGGGTAATTCACCCCTCCACTTT. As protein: CASSQDKEALGNSPLHF.